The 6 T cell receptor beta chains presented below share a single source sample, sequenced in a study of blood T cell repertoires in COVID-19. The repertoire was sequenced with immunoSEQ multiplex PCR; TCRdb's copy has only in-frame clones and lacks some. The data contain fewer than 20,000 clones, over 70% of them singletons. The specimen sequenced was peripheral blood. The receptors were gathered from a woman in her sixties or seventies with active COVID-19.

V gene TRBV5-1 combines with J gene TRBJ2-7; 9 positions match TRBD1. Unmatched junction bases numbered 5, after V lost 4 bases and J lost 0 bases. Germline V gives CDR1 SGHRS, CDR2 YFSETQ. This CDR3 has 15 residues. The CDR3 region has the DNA TGCGCCAGCAGCACGACAGGGGGTGGCTCCTACGAGCAGTACTTC. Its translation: CASSTTGGGSYEQYF.

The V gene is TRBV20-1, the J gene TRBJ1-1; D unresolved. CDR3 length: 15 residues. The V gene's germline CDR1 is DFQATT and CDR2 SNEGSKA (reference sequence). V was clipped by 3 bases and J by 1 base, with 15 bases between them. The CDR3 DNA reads TGCAGTGCTAGTAAGCCCGGACTCTCGAACACTGAAGCTTTCTTT. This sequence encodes CSASKPGLSNTEAFF.

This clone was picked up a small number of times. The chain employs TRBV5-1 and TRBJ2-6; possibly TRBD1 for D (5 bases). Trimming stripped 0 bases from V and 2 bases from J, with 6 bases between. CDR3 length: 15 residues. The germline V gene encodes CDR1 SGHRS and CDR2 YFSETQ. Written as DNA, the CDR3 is TGCGCCAGCAGCTTGGAAGGGGCTGGGGCCAACGTCCTGACTTTC. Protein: CASSLEGAGANVLTF.

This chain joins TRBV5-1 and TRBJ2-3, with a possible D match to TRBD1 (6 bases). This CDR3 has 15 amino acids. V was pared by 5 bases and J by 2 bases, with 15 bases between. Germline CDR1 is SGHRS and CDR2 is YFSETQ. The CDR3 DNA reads TGCGCCAGCAGATCCAGGACAGTTCCCACAGATACGCAGTATTTT. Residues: CASRSRTVPTDTQYF.

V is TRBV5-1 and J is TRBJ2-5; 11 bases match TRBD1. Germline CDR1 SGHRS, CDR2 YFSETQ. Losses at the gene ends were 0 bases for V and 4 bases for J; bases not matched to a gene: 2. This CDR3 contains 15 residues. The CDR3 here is CASSLGGTGGETQYF. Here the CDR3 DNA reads TGCGCCAGCAGCTTGGGAGGGACAGGGGGAGAGACCCAGTACTTC.

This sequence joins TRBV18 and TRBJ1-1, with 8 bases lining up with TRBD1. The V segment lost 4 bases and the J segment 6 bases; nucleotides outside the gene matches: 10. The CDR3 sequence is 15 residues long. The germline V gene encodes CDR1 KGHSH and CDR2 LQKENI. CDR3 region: CASSLNGQGMAEAFF. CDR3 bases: TGTGCCAGCTCACTGAACGGACAGGGTATGGCTGAAGCTTTCTTT.